This T cell receptor (beta chain) was obtained from a study of OX40 agonist ivuxolimab in advanced cancers. Using immunoSEQ multiplex PCR, the repertoire was profiled, and TCRdb retains in-frame clones only, with some absent. The sample holds around 57,000 clones, 75% to 85% seen once. CDR1 and CDR2 (germline): SNHLY, FYNNEI. The CDR3 length is 14 residues. V was cut by 6 bases and J by 0 bases, with 11 bases left in between. Only a few counts were recorded for this clone. Sequences were derived from CD4+ or CD8+ T cells sorted from blood, sampled in a trial of the OX40 agonist ivuxolimab. This receptor was obtained from an adult with an advanced solid tumor such as melanoma, head and neck, liver or kidney cancer. This sequence joins TRBV2 and TRBJ1-2; no firm D call. The CDR3 loop is CASRRFPTNYGYTF. The CDR3 bases are TGTGCCAGCAGGCGCTTTCCTACTAACTATGGCTACACCTTC.